This TCR beta chain emerged from a study of cytomegalovirus exposure and HLA in healthy donors. General study findings and limits: In a later analysis, V- and J-gene trimming of beta chains associated with a DCLRE1C missense variant, replicated independently. Most subjects' HLA-A and HLA-B alleles were reportedly predicted from TCR beta sequences.

Donors counted as nominally healthy when sampled, yet unrecorded immune exposures were likely. In regard to this clone: Its antigen is currently unknown.

Use of 60 Vbeta and 13 Jbeta primers characterized the PCR. The protocol was immunoSEQ multiplex PCR, while the TCRdb copy is restricted to in-frame clones and leaves out a portion. The table shows around 120,000 clones, with about two thirds occurring only once. Sequenced sample: PBMCs. The clonotype originates from a woman aged 55-69 years in good health and CMV-seropositive.

For the CDR3, the DNA is TGTGCCAGCAGCCCGACAGGGTCCTTACAGCCCCAGCATTTT. Translated, it gives CASSPTGSLQPQHF. The V call is TRBV6-1, the J call TRBJ1-5; 7 bases map to TRBD1. V dropped 6 bases and J dropped 7; count of bases not matched to a gene: 9. Germline-derived CDR1 and CDR2 are MNHNS and SASEGT. This CDR3 comprises 14 residues.